This TCR beta chain is from a study of OX40 agonist ivuxolimab in advanced cancers. Whole-study context: Ivuxolimab, an agonistic anti-OX40 (CD134) antibody, was given to patients.

Germline V gives CDR1 LGHNA, CDR2 YNFKEQ. V shed 1 base and J shed 8 bases, with 8 bases lying between them. The CDR3 is 12 residues long. Study outcomes and limitations: Still undetermined is the antigen specificity of the expanded peripheral T cells.

Measured with immunoSEQ multiplex PCR; TCRdb has only the in-frame clones, and not every one. The data contain 35,000 to 40,000 clones, approximately 92% of them singletons. By share, this clone ranks as medium-sized. Antigen specificity is unknown. The gene calls are TRBV4-2 and TRBJ1-1; the D is unclear. The receptor was isolated from an adult with an advanced solid tumor such as melanoma, head and neck, liver or kidney cancer. The specimen comprised CD4+ or CD8+ T cells sorted from blood, sampled in a trial of the OX40 agonist ivuxolimab. CDR3 sequence reads: CASSQGDSEAFF. CDR3 DNA sequence: TGTGCCAGCAGCCAAGGGGATTCAGAAGCTTTCTTT.